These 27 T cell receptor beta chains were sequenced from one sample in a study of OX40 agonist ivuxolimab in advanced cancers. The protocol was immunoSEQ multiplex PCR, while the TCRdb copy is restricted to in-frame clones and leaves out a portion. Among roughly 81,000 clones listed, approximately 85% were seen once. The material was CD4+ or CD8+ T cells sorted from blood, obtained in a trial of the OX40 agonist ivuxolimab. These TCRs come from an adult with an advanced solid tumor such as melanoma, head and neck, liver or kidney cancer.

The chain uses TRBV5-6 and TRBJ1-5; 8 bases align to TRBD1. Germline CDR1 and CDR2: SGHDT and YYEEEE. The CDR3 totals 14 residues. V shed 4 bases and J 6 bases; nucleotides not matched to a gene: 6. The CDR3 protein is CASSLGQGSQPQHF. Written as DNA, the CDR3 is TGTGCCAGCAGCCTTGGACAGGGAAGTCAGCCCCAGCATTTT.

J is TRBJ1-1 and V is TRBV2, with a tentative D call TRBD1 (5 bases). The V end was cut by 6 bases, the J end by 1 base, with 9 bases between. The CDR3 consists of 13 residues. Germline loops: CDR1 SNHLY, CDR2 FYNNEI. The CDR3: CASRDGGNTEAFF. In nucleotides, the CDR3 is TGTGCCAGCAGAGATGGGGGGAACACTGAAGCTTTCTTT.

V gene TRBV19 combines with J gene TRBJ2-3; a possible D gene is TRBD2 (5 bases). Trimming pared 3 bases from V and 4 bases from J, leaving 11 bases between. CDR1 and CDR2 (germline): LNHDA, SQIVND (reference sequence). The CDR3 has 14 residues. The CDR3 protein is CASSILLVADTQYF. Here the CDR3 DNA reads TGTGCCAGTAGTATTTTACTAGTAGCAGATACGCAGTATTTT.

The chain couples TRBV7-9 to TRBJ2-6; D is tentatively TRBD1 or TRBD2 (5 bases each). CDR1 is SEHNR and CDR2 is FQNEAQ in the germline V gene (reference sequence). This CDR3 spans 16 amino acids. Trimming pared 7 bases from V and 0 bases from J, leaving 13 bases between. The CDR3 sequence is CASIVQGDSGANVLTF. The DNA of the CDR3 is TGTGCCAGCATCGTCCAGGGAGACTCTGGGGCCAACGTCCTGACTTTC. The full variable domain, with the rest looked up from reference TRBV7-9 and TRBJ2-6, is DTGVSQNPRHKITKRGQNVTFRCDPISEHNRLYWYRQTLGQGPEFLTYFQNEAQLEKSRLLSDRFSAERPKGSFSTLEIQRTEQGDSAMYLCASIVQGDSGANVLTFGAGSRLTVL.

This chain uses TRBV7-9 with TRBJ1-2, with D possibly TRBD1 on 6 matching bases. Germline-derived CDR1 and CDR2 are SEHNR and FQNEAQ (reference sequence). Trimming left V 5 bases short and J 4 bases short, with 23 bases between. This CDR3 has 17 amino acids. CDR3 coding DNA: TGTGCCAGCAGCAAATATCGGGACTCGGGGGCGTTCTATGGCTACACCTTC. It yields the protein CASSKYRDSGAFYGYTF.

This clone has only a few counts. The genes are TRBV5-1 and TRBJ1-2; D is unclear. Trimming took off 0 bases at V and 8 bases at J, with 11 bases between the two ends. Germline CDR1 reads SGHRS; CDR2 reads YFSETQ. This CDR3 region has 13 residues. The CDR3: CASSLAGSEGYTF. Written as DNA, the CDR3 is TGCGCCAGCAGCTTGGCTGGGTCGGAGGGCTACACCTTC.

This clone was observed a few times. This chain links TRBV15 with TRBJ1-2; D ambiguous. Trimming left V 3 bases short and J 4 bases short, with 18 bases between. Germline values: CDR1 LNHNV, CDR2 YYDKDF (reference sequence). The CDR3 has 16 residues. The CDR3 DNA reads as TGTGCCACCAGCAGCCCCTACGGCGAAAGACTCTATGGCTACACCTTC. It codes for CATSSPYGERLYGYTF.

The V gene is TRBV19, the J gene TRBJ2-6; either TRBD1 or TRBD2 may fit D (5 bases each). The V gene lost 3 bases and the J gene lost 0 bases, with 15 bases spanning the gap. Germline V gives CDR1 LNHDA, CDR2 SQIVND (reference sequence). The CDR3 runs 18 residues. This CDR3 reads CASSIYRDGLSGANVLTF. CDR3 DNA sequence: TGTGCCAGTAGTATCTACCGGGACGGACTCTCTGGGGCCAACGTCCTGACTTTC.

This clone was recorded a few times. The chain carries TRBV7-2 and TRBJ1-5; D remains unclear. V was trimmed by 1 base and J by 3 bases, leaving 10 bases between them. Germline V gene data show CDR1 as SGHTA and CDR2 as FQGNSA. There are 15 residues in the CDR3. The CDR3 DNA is TGTGCCAGCAGCTTAGAGGGTGGGAACAATCAGCCCCAGCATTTT. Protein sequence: CASSLEGGNNQPQHF. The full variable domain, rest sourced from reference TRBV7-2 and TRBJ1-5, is GAGVSQSPSNKVTEKGKDVELRCDPISGHTALYWYRQSLGQGLEFLIYFQGNSAPDKSGLPSDRFSAERTGGSVSTLTIQRTQQEDSAVYLCASSLEGGNNQPQHFGDGTRLSIL.

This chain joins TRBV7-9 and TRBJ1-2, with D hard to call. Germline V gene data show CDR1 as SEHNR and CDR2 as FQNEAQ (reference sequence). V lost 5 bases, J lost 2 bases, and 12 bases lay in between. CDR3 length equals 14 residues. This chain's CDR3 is CASSPPSGNYGYTF. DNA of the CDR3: TGTGCCAGCAGCCCCCCCTCGGGGAACTATGGCTACACCTTC.

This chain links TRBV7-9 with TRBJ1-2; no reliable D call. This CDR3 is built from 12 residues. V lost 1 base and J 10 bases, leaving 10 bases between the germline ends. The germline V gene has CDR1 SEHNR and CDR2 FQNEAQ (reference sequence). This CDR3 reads CASSLEPHDYTF. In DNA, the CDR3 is TGTGCCAGCAGCTTAGAGCCCCACGACTACACCTTC.

The CDR3 nucleotides read TGTGCCAGTAGCCGGACAGTTGGAAACACCATATATTTT. This encodes CASSRTVGNTIYF. The rearrangement joins TRBV19 to TRBJ1-3, with D tentatively TRBD1 (6 bases). Germline V gives CDR1 LNHDA, CDR2 SQIVND (reference sequence). The germline V and J ends were trimmed by 6 bases and 3 bases, with 9 bases remaining between them. The CDR3 totals 13 residues.

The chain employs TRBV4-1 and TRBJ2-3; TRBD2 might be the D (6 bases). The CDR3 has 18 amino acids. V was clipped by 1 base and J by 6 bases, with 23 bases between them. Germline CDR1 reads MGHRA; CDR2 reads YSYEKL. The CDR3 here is CASSQVDMGLPRVDTQYF. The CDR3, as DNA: TGCGCCAGCAGCCAAGTCGATATGGGACTGCCTCGGGTTGATACGCAGTATTTT.

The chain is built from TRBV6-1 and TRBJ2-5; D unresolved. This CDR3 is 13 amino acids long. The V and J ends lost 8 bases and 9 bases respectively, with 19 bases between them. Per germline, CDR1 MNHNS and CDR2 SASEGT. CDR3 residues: CASRLSGAEAQYF. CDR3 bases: TGTGCCAGCCGCCTGTCTGGTGCCGAGGCCCAGTACTTC.

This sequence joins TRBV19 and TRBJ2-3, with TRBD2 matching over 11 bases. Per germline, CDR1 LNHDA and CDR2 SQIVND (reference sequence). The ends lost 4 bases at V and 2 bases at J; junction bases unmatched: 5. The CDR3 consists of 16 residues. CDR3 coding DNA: TGTGCCAGTAGTACCGGACTAGCGGGCCTCACAGATACGCAGTATTTT. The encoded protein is CASSTGLAGLTDTQYF.

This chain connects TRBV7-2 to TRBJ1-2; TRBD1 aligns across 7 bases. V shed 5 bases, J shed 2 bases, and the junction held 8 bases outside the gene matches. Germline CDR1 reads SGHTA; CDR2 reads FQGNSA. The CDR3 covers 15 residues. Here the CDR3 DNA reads TGTGCCAGCAGCCCACAGAGGGGGCTAAACTATGGCTACACCTTC. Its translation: CASSPQRGLNYGYTF.

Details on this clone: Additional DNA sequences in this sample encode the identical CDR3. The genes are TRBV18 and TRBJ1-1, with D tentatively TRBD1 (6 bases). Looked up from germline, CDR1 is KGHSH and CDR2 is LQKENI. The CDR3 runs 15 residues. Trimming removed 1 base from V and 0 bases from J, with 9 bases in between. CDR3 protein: CASSPRTGMNTEAFF. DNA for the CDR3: TGTGCCAGCTCACCACGTACAGGGATGAACACTGAAGCTTTCTTT.

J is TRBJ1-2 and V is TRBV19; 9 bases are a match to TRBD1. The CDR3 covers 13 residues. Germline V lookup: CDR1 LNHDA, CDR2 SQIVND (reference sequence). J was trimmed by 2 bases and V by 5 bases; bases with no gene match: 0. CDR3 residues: CASSGTGNYGYTF. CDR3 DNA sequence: TGTGCCAGTAGTGGGACAGGGAACTATGGCTACACCTTC.

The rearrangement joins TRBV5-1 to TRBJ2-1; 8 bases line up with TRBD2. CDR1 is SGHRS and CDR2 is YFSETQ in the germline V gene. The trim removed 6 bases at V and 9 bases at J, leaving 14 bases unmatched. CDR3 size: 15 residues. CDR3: CASTVPGLGLSEQFF. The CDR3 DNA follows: TGCGCCAGCACCGTCCCGGGACTAGGGCTGAGTGAGCAGTTCTTC.

The CDR3 nucleotides are TGTGCCAGCAGCTTAAGTCTGAGCGGGAGGGGCAATGAGCAGTTCTTC. Translating gives CASSLSLSGRGNEQFF. V usage is TRBV7-9 and J usage is TRBJ2-1, with TRBD2 matching over 10 bases. CDR3 length: 16 amino acids. J lost 6 bases, V lost 2 bases, and 7 bases had no gene match. Germline loops: CDR1 SEHNR, CDR2 FQNEAQ (reference sequence). The full variable domain, completed using reference TRBV7-9 and TRBJ2-1, is DTGVSQNPRHKITKRGQNVTFRCDPISEHNRLYWYRQTLGQGPEFLTYFQNEAQLEKSRLLSDRFSAERPKGSFSTLEIQRTEQGDSAMYLCASSLSLSGRGNEQFFGPGTRLTVL.

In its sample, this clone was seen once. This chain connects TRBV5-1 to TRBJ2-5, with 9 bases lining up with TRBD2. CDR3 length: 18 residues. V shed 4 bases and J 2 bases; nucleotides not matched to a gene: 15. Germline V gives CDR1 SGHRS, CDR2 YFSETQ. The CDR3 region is CASSPGSFAGGTQETQYF. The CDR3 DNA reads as TGCGCCAGCAGCCCCGGTTCCTTTGCGGGAGGGACACAAGAGACCCAGTACTTC.

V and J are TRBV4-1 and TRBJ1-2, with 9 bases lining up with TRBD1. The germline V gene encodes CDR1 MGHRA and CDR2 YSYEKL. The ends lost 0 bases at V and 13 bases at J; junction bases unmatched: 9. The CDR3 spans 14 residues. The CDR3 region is CASSQDGGTGRRTF. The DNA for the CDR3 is TGCGCCAGCAGCCAAGATGGTGGGACAGGGAGACGCACCTTC.

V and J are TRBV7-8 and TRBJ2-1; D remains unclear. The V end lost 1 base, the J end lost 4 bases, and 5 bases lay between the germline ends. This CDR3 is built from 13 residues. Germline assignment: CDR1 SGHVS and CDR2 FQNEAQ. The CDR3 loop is CASSLDPYNEQFF. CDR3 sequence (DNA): TGTGCCAGCAGCTTAGATCCTTACAATGAGCAGTTCTTC.

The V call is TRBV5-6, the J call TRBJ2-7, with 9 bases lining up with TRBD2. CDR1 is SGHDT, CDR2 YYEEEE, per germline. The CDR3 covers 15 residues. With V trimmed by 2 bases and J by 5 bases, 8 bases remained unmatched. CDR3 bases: TGTGCCAGCAGCTTTTCCGGTAGCGGGAGCAACGAGCAGTACTTC. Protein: CASSFSGSGSNEQYF.

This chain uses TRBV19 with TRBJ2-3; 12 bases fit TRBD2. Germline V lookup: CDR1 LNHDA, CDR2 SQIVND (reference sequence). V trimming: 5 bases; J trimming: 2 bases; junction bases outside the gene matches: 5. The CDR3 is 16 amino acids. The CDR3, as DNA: TGTGCCAGTAGTTTACTAGCGGGGGGCCTCACAGATACGCAGTATTTT. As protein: CASSLLAGGLTDTQYF.

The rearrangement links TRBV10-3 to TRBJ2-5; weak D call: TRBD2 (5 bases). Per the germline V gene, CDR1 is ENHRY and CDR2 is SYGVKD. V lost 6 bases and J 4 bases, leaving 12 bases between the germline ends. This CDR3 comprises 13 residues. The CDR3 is CAISRERGETQYF. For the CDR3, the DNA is TGTGCCATCAGCCGGGAAAGAGGAGAGACCCAGTACTTC.

DNA for the CDR3: TGTGCCAGCAGCTTGGGCAGTGAAAACTACAATGAGCAGTTCTTC. Translating it yields CASSLGSENYNEQFF. V is TRBV5-7 and J is TRBJ2-1; the D is unclear. TRBV5-7 has ORF status, its function being uncertain. V gave up 0 bases and J gave up 3 bases, with 10 bases separating them. The CDR3 has 15 amino acids.